A selection of T cell receptor beta chains follows, all from one sample in a study of cytotoxic CD8 clonotypes in ibrutinib-treated CLL. The table came from immunoSEQ multiplex PCR; TCRdb's copy has only in-frame clones and leaves some out. Seen here are approximately 150,000 clones, 70% to 90% observed once, and the top ten hold around 2.7%. The specimen was PBMCs, collected at disease progression, from a patient treated with ibrutinib. The receptors originated from a human donor with chronic lymphocytic leukemia. Both conserved end residues are part of each CDR3. A D gene is named only where the DNA matches it firmly. A clone size is listed for some rows: how often the clone was seen (once, few, many), or a class if it is expanded.

TRBJ2-2 | TRBV18 | NA | NA | CASSPDRSNTGELFF | TGTGCCAGCTCACCGGACAGATCGAACACCGGGGAGCTGTTTTTT
TRBJ2-5 | TRBV11-3 | NA | NA | CASSLQLVGETQYF | TGTGCCAGCAGCTTACAACTCGTGGGAGAGACCCAGTACTTC
TRBJ1-2 | TRBV7-9 | TRBD1 | NA | CASSSPPGQGGFGNGYTF | TGTGCCAGCAGCTCACCACCGGGACAGGGGGGCTTTGGCAATGGCTACACCTTC
TRBJ2-7 | TRBV7-2 | NA | NA | CASSTQGGWGVGEQYF | TGTGCCAGCAGCACCCAGGGGGGGTGGGGAGTCGGCGAGCAGTACTTC
TRBJ1-1 | TRBV28 | NA | NA | CASSLPTGMNTEAFF | TGTGCCAGCAGTCTACCGACAGGAATGAACACTGAAGCTTTCTTT
TRBJ1-5 | TRBV5-1 | TRBD1 | once | CASSESLPGQGNQPQHF | TGCGCCAGCAGCGAATCACTACCTGGACAGGGCAATCAGCCCCAGCATTTT
TRBJ2-2 | TRBV7-9 | NA | NA | CASTPATANTGELFF | TGTGCCAGCACCCCGGCGACAGCGAACACCGGGGAGCTGTTTTTT
TRBJ2-5 | TRBV5-1 | NA | NA | CASSFFSPRSETQYF | TGCGCCAGCAGCTTTTTTTCCCCTAGATCGGAGACCCAGTACTTC
TRBJ2-7 | TRBV15 | NA | NA | CATSRVRGYYEQYF | TGTGCCACCAGCAGAGTACGGGGTTACTACGAGCAGTACTTC
TRBJ2-2 | TRBV29-1 | TRBD2 | NA | CSAIRGETGELFF | TGCAGCGCCATACGGGGGGAAACCGGGGAGCTGTTTTTT
TRBJ2-7 | TRBV6-5 | TRBD1 | NA | CASSSTGGYEQYF | TGTGCCAGCAGTTCGACAGGGGGCTACGAGCAGTACTTC
TRBJ2-7 | TRBV6-1 | NA | NA | CASSARRDSYEQYF | TGTGCCAGCAGTGCACGCAGGGACTCCTACGAGCAGTACTTC
TRBJ2-1 | TRBV7-9 | TRBD1 | NA | CASSPIGTGNEQFF | TGTGCCAGCAGCCCCATCGGGACAGGAAATGAGCAGTTCTTC
TRBJ2-7 | TRBV27 | NA | NA | CASSTSYEQYF | TGTGCCAGCAGTACCTCCTACGAGCAGTACTTC
TRBJ1-3 | TRBV7-2 | NA | NA | CASSLSPASLDTIYF | TGTGCCAGCAGCTTAAGTCCGGCATCCTTGGACACCATATATTTT
TRBJ2-1 | TRBV30 | TRBD2 | NA | CAWSWLAGDNEQFF | TGTGCCTGGAGTTGGCTAGCGGGGGACAATGAGCAGTTCTTC
TRBJ1-2 | TRBV27 | TRBD1 | few | CASSFPDRGLGYTF | TGTGCCAGCAGTTTTCCCGACAGGGGACTAGGCTACACCTTC
TRBJ2-2 | TRBV27 | NA | NA | CASSLWTSGELFF | TGTGCCAGCAGTTTATGGACATCCGGGGAGCTGTTTTTT
TRBJ1-4 | TRBV14 | TRBD1 | NA | CASSLRTGGSKKLFF | TGTGCCAGCAGCCTCAGGACAGGGGGTTCTAAAAAACTGTTTTTT
TRBJ1-5 | TRBV28 | NA | few | CASSLLSGNQPQHF | TGTGCCAGCAGTTTGTTGTCGGGTAATCAGCCCCAGCATTTT
TRBJ1-1 | TRBV6-5 | NA | NA | CASLQAGLLNTEAFF | TGTGCCAGCCTTCAGGCGGGGCTACTGAACACTGAAGCTTTCTTT
TRBJ2-1 | TRBV10-2 | NA | NA | CASSGTLRVNEQFF | TGCGCCAGCAGTGGTACCCTGCGGGTCAATGAGCAGTTCTTC
TRBJ2-1 | TRBV12-5 | TRBD1 | NA | CASGLVGKGDRGSYNEQFF | TGTGCTAGTGGTTTGGTAGGTAAGGGGGACAGGGGCTCCTACAATGAGCAGTTCTTC